This T cell receptor beta chain was captured in a study of T-cell reconstitution after alpha-beta-depleted transplantation in children. Findings and caveats of the study: When one year had passed after transplant, most T-cell counts and diversity came from newly produced T cells.

V lost 4 bases and J 3 bases, leaving 11 bases between the germline ends. The CDR3 runs 14 residues. Points on this clonotype: The antigen remains undetermined.

Unique molecular identifiers were incorporated when the TCRbeta library was constructed. MiXCR, applied by TCRdb to the PCR reads, yields one record per CDR3 protein. The top ten hold approximately 33% of the sample, which has a few hundred thousand distinct CDR3 sequences, 20% to 30% seen once. The receptor's source is a boy under two years old with Wiskott-Aldrich syndrome, due to receive a stem cell transplant. The genes are TRBV12-3 or TRBV12-4 and TRBJ2-3; D call uncertain. The source material was PBMCs, sampled before TCRalphabeta/CD19-depleted stem cell transplant. CDR3 residues: CASSSTWGTDTQYF. In DNA form, the CDR3 reads TGTGCCAGCAGTTCTACGTGGGGAACAGATACGCAGTATTTT.